This T cell receptor (beta chain) was identified during a study of tumor and adjacent non-tumor tissue in lung cancer. TCRbeta libraries were built with three rounds of nested PCR, modified from ARM-PCR. TCRdb passed the multiplex PCR reads through MiXCR, listing each CDR3 protein once. This table has 90,000 to 100,000 distinct CDR3 sequences, roughly 78% appearing once. This sample's RNA came from whole unsorted tissue. Distant lung tissue was collected more than 3 cm away from the tumor edge. Germline V gene data show CDR1 as MGHRA and CDR2 as YSYEKL. This CDR3 spans 15 amino acids. The sequenced sample was distant non-tumor lung tissue. This chain uses TRBV4-1 with TRBJ2-7; D not resolved. The end of the DNA fits TRBJ2-1 better, so the J call may be wrong. The source of this sequence is a man between 60 and 75 years old with small cell lung cancer. The CDR3 DNA sequence: TGCGCCAGCAGCCAAGGGGGAACCCCGGGTTACGAGCAGTTCTTC. Residues: CASSQGGTPGYEQFF.